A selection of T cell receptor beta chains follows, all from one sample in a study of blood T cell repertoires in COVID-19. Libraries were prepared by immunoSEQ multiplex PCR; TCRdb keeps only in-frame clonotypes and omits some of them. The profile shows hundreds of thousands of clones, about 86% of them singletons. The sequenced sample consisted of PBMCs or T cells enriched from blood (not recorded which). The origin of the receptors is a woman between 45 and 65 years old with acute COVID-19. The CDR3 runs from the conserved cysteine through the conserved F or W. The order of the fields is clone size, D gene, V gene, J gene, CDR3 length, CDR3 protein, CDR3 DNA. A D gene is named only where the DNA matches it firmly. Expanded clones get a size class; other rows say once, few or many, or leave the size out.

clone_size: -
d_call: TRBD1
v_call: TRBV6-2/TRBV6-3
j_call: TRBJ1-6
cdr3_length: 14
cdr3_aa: CASSSGQGYSPLHF
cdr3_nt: TGTGCCAGCAGTTCCGGACAGGGATATTCACCCCTCCACTTT

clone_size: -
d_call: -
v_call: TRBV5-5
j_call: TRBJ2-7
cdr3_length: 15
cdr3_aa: CASSRTLAGSYEQYF
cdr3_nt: TGTGCCAGCAGCCGAACCCTAGCCGGGTCCTACGAGCAGTACTTC

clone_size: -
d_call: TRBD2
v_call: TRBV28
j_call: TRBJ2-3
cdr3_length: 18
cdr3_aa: CASSLLAGGPTSTDTQYF
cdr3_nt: TGTGCCAGCAGTTTACTAGCGGGAGGGCCGACTAGCACAGATACGCAGTATTTT

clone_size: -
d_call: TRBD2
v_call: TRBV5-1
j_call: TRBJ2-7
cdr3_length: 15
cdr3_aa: CASSPVRGRVYEQYF
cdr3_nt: TGCGCCAGCAGCCCGGTTCGCGGGAGGGTCTACGAGCAGTACTTC

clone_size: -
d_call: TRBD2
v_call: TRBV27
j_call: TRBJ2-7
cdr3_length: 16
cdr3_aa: CASSFSGIGPPDEQYF
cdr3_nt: TGTGCCAGCAGTTTTAGCGGGATCGGGCCTCCGGACGAGCAGTACTTC

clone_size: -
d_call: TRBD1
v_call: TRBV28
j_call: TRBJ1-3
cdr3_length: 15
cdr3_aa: CASTWTGTRGNTIYF
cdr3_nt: TGTGCCAGCACTTGGACAGGGACGAGAGGAAACACCATATATTTT

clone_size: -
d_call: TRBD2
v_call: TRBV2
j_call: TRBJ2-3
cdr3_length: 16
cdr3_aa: CASSPGLAGGTDTQYF
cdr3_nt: TGTGCCAGCAGCCCCGGTCTAGCGGGAGGAACAGATACGCAGTATTTT

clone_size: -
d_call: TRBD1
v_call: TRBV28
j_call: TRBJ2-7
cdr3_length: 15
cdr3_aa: CASSSGNRGPYEQYF
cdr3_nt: TGTGCCAGCAGTTCCGGGAACAGGGGGCCTTACGAGCAGTACTTC

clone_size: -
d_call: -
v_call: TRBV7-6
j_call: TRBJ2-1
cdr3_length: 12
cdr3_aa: CASSLSGREQFF
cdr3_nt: TGTGCCAGCAGCTTAAGTGGCAGGGAGCAGTTCTTC

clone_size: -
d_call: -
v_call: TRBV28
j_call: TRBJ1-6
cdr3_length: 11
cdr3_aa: CASTSVSPLHF
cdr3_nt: TGTGCCAGCACTTCGGTTTCACCCCTCCACTTT

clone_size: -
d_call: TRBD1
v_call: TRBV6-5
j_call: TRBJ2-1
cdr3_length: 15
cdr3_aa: CASSYHRTGGDEQFF
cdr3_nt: TGTGCCAGCAGTTACCATCGGACAGGGGGCGATGAGCAGTTCTTC

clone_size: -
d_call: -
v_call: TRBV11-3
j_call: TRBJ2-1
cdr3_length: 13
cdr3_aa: CASSLGGANEQFF
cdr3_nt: TGTGCCAGCAGCTTGGGGGGGGCAAATGAGCAGTTCTTC

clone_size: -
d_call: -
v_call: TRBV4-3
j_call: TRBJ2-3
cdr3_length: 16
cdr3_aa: CASSQGKRPSTDTQYF
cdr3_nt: TGCGCCAGCAGCCAAGGGAAGCGCCCTAGCACAGATACGCAGTATTTT

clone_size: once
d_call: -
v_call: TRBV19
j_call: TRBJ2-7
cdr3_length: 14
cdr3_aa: CASSSGYPPYEQYF
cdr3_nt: TGTGCCAGTAGCTCAGGGTACCCACCCTACGAGCAGTACTTC

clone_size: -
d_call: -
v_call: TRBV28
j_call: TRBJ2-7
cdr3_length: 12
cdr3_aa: CASSLGAGEQYF
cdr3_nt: TGTGCCAGCAGTTTAGGGGCGGGGGAGCAGTACTTC

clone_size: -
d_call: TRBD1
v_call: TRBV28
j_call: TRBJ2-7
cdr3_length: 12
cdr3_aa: CAIGDSSYEQYF
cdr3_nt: TGTGCCATAGGGGACAGCTCCTACGAGCAGTACTTC

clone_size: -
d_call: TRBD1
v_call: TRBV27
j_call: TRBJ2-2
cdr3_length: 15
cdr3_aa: CASSPVGTGGRELFF
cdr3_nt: TGTGCCAGCAGTCCCGTCGGGACAGGGGGTCGGGAGCTGTTTTTT

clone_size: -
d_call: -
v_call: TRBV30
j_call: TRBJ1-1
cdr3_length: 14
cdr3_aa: CAWSVLLSYTEAFF
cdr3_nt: TGTGCCTGGAGTGTACTGCTTTCCTACACTGAAGCTTTCTTT

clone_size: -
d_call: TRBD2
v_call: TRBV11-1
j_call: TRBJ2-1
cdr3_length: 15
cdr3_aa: CASSLASGTSNEQFF
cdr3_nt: TGTGCCAGCAGCTTAGCTAGCGGGACCTCTAATGAGCAGTTCTTC

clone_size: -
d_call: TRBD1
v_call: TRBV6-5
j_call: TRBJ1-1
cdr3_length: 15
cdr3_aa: CASRLWGQSNTEAFF
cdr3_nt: TGTGCCAGCAGACTATGGGGACAGTCGAACACTGAAGCTTTCTTT

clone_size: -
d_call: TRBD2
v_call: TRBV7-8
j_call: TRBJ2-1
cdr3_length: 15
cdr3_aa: CASSLAGRSYNEQFF
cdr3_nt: TGTGCCAGCAGCTTAGCCGGGAGGTCCTACAATGAGCAGTTCTTC

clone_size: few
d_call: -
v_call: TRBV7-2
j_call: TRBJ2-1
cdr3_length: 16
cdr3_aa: CASSLGRRVVDNEQFF
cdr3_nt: TGTGCCAGCAGCTTAGGTAGGAGGGTAGTGGACAATGAGCAGTTCTTC

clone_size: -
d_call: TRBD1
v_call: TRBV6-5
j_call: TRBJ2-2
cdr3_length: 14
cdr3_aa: CASRTGGGTGELFF
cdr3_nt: TGTGCCAGTAGAACAGGGGGCGGCACCGGGGAGCTGTTTTTT

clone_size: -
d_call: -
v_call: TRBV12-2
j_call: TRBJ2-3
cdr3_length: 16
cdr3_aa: CASRSPSPRRTDTQYF
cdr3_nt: TGTGCAAGTCGCTCCCCTAGTCCTCGCCGCACAGATACGCAGTATTTT

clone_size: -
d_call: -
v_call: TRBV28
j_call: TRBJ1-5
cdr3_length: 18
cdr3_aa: CASTLNRLVGSGNQPQHF
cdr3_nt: TGTGCCAGCACCCTAAACAGGTTGGTAGGTTCAGGCAATCAGCCCCAGCATTTT

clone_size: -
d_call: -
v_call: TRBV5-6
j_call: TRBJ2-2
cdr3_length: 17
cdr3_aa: CASSSFKGLAKTGELFF
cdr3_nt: TGTGCCAGCAGCTCATTCAAGGGGCTAGCGAAGACCGGGGAGCTGTTTTTT

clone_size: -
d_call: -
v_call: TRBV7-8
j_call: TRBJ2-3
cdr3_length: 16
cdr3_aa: CASSPTVGLSADTQYF
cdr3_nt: TGTGCCAGCAGCCCCACCGTGGGGCTAAGTGCAGATACGCAGTATTTT

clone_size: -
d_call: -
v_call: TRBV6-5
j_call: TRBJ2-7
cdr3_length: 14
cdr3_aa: CASRSTREAYEQYF
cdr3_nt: TGTGCCAGCAGGTCCACCAGGGAGGCCTACGAGCAGTACTTC

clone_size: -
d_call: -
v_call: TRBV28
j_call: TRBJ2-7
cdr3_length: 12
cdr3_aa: CASSLLRGKQYF
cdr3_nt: TGTGCCAGCAGTTTACTGCGGGGAAAGCAGTACTTC

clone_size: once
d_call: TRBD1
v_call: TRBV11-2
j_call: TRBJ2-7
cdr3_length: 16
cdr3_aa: CASSRRGGQGVDEQYF
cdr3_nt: TGTGCCAGCAGCCGACGGGGAGGACAGGGGGTTGACGAGCAGTACTTC

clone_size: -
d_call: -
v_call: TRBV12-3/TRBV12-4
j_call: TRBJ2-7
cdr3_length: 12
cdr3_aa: CASSLNRDEQYF
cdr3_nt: TGTGCCAGCAGTCTAAACAGGGACGAGCAGTACTTC

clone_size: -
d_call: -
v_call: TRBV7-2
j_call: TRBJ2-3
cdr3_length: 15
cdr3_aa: CASSIGGHFTDTQYF
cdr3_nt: TGTGCCAGCAGTATAGGGGGACATTTCACAGATACGCAGTATTTT

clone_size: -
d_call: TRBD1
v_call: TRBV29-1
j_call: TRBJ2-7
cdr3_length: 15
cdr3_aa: CSVIGRDRIGYEQYF
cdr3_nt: TGCAGCGTAATCGGACGGGACAGAATAGGCTACGAGCAGTACTTC

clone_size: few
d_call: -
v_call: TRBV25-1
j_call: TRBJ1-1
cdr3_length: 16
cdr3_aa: CASRTGRPSTGTEAFF
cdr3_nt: TGTGCCAGCAGGACGGGAAGGCCGTCGACCGGGACTGAAGCTTTCTTT

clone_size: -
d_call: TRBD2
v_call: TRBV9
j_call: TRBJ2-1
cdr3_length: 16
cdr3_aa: CASSVDGLAGVHEQFF
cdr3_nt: TGTGCCAGCAGCGTAGATGGACTAGCGGGAGTCCATGAGCAGTTCTTC

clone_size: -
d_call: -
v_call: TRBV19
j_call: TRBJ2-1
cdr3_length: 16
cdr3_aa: CASTALDRGSYNEQFF
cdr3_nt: TGTGCCAGTACCGCGCTAGACCGTGGCTCCTACAATGAGCAGTTCTTC

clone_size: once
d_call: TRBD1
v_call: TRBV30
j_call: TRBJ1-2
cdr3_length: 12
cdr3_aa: CAWSVDRGGYTF
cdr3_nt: TGTGCCTGGAGTGTAGACAGGGGAGGCTACACCTTC

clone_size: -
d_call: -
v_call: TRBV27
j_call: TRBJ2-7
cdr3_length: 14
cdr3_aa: CASSFYGGSYEQYF
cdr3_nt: TGTGCCAGCAGTTTTTATGGCGGCTCCTACGAGCAGTACTTC

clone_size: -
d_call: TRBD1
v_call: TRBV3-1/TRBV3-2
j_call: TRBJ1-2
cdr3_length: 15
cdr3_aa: CASSQGRGLPRGYTF
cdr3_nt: TGTGCCAGCAGCCAAGGGAGGGGGCTCCCCCGCGGCTACACCTTC

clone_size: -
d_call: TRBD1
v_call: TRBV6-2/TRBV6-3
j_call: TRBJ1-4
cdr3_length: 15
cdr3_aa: CASSSRGRPNEKLFF
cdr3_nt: TGTGCCAGCAGTTCCAGGGGGCGGCCTAATGAAAAACTGTTTTTT

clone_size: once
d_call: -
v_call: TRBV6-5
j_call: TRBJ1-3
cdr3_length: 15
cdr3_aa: CASSYAGQRGNTIYF
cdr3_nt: TGTGCCAGCAGTTACGCCGGACAGCGTGGAAACACCATATATTTT

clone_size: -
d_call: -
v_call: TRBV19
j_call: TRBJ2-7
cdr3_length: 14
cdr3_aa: CASSIYDSSYEQYF
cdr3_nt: TGTGCCAGTAGTATTTATGACAGCAGCTACGAGCAGTACTTC

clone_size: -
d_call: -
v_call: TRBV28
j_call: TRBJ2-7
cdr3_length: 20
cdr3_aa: CASSLLGLVSSSTPIYEQYF
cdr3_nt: TGTGCCAGCAGTTTATTGGGACTCGTTTCTAGTTCCACCCCTATATACGAGCAGTACTTC

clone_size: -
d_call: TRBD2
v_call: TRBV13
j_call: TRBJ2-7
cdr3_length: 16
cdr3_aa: CASSLRPSTSGYEQYF
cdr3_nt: TGTGCCAGCAGCTTACGCCCCTCAACTAGCGGATACGAGCAGTACTTC

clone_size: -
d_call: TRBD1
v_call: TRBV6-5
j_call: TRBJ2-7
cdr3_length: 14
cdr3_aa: CASSYAQGTYEQYF
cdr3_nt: TGTGCCAGCAGTTACGCACAGGGGACCTACGAGCAGTACTTC

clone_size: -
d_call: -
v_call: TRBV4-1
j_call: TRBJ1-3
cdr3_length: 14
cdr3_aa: CASSQGALGNTIYF
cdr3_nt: TGCGCCAGCAGCCAAGGGGCGCTCGGAAACACCATATATTTT

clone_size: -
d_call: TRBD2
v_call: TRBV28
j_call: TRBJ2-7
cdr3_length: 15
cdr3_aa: CASGTSGRVAYEQYF
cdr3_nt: TGTGCCAGTGGGACTAGCGGGAGGGTCGCCTACGAGCAGTACTTC

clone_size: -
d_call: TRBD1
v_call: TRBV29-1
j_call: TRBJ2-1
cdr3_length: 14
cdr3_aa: CSVRRGQTNNEQFF
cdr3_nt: TGCAGCGTACGACGGGGACAGACCAACAATGAGCAGTTCTTC

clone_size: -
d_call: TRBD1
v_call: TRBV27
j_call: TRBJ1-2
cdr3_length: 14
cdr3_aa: CASSLKGATYGYTF
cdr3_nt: TGTGCCAGCAGTTTAAAGGGGGCGACCTATGGCTACACCTTC

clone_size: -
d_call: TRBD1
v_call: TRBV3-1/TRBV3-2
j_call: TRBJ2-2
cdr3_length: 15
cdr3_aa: CASSQDRQGDGELFF
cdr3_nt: TGTGCCAGCAGCCAAGATAGACAGGGGGACGGGGAGCTGTTTTTT

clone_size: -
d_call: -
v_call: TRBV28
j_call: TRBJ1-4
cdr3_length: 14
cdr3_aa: CASRPGGTNEKLFF
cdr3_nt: TGTGCCAGCCGCCCCGGGGGAACTAATGAAAAACTGTTTTTT

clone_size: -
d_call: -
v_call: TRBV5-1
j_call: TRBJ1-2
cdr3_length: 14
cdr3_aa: CASSFEDSTYGYTF
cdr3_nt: TGCGCCAGCAGCTTCGAGGACAGTACCTATGGCTACACCTTC

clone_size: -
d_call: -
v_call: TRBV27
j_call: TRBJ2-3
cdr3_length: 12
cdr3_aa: CASSFPGDTQYF
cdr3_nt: TGTGCCAGCAGTTTTCCGGGAGATACGCAGTATTTT

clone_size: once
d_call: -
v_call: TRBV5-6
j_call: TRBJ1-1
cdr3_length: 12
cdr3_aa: CASSRRPHEAFF
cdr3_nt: TGTGCCAGCAGCCGGAGGCCTCATGAAGCTTTCTTT

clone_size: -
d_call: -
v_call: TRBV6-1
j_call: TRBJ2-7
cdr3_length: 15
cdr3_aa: CASSDGHQGSYEQYF
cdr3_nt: TGTGCCAGCAGTGATGGACACCAGGGGTCCTACGAGCAGTACTTC

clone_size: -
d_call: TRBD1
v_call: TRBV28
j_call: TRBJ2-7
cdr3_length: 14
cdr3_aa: CASRLRDRVREQYF
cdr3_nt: TGTGCCAGCAGACTCCGGGACAGGGTTAGGGAGCAGTACTTC

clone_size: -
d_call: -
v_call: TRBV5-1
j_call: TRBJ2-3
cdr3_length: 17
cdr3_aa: CASSRILTGVLTDTQYF
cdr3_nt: TGCGCCAGCAGTCGGATTCTTACGGGAGTCCTCACAGATACGCAGTATTTT